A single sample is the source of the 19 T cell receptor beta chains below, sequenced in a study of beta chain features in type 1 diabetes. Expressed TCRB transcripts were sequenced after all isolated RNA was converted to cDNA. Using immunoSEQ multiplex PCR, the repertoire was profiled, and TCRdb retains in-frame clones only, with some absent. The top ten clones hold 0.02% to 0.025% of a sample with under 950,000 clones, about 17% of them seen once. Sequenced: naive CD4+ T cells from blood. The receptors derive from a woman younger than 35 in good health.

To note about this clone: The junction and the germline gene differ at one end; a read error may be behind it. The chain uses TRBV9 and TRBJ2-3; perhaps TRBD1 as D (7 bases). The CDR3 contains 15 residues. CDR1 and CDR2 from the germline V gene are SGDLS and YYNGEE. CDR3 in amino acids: CASSVLAIRTGTQYF. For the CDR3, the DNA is TGTGCCAGCAGCGTACTAGCGATTAGGACAGGTACGCAGTATTTT.

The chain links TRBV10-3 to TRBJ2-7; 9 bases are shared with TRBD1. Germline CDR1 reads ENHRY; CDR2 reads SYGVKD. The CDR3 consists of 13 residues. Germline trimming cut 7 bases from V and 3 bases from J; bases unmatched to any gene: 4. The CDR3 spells CAITEDRGYEQYF. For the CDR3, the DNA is TGTGCCATCACCGAGGACAGGGGCTACGAGCAGTACTTC.

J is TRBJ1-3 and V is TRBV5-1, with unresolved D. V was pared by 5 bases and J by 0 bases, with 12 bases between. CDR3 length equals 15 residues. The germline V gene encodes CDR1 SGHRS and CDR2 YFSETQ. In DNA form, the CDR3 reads TGCGCCAGCAGGCCCTCCATGGGCTCTGGAAACACCATATATTTT. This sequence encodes CASRPSMGSGNTIYF.

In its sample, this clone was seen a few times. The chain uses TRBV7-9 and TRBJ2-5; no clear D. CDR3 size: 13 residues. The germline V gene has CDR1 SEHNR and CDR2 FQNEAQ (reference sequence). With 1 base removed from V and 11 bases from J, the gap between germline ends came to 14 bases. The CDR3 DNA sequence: TGTGCCAGCAGCTTAGACCCAAGATCTGAGCAGTACTTC. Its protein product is CASSLDPRSEQYF.

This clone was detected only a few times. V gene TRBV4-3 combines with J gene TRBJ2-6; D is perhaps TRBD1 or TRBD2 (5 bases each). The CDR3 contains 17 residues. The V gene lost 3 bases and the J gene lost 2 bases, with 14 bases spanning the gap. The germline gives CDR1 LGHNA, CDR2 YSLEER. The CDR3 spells CASSQPMGEAGANVLTF. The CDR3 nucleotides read TGCGCCAGCAGCCAGCCCATGGGGGAAGCTGGGGCCAACGTCCTGACTTTC.

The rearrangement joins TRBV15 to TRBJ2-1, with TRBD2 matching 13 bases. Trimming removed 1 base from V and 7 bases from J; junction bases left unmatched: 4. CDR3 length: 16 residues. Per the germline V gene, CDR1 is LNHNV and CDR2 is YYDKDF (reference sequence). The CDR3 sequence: CATSRGGTSGTNEQFF. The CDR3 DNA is TGTGCCACCAGCAGAGGCGGGACTAGCGGGACGAATGAGCAGTTCTTC.

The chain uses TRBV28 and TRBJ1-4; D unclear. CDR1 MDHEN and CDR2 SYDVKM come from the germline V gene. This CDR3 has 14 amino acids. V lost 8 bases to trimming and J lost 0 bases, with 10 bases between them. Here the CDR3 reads CASADSATNEKLFF. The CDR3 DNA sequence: TGTGCCAGCGCAGACTCCGCAACTAATGAAAAACTGTTTTTT.

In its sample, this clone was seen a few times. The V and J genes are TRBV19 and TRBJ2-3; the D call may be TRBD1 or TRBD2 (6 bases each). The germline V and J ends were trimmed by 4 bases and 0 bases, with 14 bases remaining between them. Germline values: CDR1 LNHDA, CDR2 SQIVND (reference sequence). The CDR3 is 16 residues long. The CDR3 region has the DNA TGTGCCAGTAGTACAGAGACAGGACTAAGCACAGATACGCAGTATTTT. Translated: CASSTETGLSTDTQYF.

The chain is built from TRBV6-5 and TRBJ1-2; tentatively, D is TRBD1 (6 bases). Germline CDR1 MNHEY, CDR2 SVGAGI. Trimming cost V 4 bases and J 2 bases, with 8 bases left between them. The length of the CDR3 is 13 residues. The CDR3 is CASSSQGNYGYTF. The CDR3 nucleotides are TGTGCCAGCAGTTCGCAGGGGAACTATGGCTACACCTTC.

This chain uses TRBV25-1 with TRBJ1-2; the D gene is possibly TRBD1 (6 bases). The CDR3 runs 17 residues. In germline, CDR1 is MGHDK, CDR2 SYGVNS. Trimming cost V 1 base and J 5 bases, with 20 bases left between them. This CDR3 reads CASSELTGPSSIYGYTF. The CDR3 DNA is TGTGCCAGCAGTGAATTAACAGGGCCATCAAGCATATATGGCTACACCTTC.

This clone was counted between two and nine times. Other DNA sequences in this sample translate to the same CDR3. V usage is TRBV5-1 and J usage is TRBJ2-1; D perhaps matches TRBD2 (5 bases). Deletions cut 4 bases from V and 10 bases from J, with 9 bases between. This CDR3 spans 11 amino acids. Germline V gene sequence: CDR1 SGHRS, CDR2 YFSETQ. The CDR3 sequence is CASSLDSEQFF. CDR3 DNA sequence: TGCGCCAGCAGCCTGGACTCGGAGCAGTTCTTC. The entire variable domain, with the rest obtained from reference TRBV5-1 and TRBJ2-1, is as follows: KAGVTQTPRYLIKTRGQQVTLSCSPISGHRSVSWYQQTPGQGLQFLFEYFSETQRNKGNFPGRFSGRQFSNSRSEMNVSTLELGDSALYLCASSLDSEQFFGPGTRLTVL.

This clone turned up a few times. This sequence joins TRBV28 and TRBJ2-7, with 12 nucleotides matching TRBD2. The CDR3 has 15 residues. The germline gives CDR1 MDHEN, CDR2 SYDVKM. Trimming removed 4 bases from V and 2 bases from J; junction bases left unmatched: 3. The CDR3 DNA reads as TGTGCCAGCAGTTCTAGCGGGAGGGCCACCTACGAGCAGTACTTC. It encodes CASSSSGRATYEQYF.

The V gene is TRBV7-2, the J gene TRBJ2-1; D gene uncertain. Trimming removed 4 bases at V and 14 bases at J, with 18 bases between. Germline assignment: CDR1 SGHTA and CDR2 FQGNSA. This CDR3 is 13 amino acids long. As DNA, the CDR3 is TGTGCCAGCAGCTCCCAGGTAGGAGTCCGGGAGTTCTTC. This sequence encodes CASSSQVGVREFF.

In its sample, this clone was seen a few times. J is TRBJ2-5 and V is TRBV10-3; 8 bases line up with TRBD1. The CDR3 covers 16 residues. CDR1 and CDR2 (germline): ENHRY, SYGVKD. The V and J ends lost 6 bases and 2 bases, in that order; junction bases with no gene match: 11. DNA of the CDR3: TGTGCCATCAGGAGTCCGGAGAGGACAGGGCAAGAGACCCAGTACTTC. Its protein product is CAIRSPERTGQETQYF.

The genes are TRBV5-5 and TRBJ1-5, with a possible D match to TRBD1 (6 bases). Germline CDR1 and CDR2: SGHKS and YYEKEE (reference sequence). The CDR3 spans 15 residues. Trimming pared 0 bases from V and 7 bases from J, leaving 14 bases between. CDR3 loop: CASSLVGGRGQPQHF. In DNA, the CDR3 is TGTGCCAGCAGCTTGGTCGGGGGCCGGGGCCAGCCCCAGCATTTT.

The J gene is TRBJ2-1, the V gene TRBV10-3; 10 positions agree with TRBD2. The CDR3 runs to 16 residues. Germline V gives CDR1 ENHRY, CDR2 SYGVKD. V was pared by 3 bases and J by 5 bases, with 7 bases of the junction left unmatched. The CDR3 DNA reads TGTGCCATCAGTGAAGGTCTAGCGGGAGTCCACAATGAGCAGTTCTTC. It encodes CAISEGLAGVHNEQFF.

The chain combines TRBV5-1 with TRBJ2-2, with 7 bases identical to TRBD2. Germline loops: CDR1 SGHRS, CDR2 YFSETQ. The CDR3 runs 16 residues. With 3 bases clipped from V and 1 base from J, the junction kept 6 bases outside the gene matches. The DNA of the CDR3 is TGCGCCAGCAGCTCCACAGTAGCGGGGAACACCGGGGAGCTGTTTTTT. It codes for CASSSTVAGNTGELFF.

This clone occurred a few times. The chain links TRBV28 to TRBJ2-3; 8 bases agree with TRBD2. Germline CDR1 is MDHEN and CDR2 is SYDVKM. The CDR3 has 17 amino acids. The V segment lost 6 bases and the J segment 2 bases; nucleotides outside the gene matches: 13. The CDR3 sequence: CASSTGGLADHTDTQYF. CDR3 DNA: TGTGCCAGCAGCACGGGAGGGCTAGCGGACCACACAGATACGCAGTATTTT.

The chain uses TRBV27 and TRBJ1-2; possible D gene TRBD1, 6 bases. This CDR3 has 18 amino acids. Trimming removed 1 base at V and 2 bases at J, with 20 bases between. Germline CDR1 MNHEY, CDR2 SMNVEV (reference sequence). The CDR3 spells CASSLLRSGALINYGYTF. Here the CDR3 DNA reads TGTGCCAGCAGTTTATTACGGTCAGGGGCGTTGATCAACTATGGCTACACCTTC.